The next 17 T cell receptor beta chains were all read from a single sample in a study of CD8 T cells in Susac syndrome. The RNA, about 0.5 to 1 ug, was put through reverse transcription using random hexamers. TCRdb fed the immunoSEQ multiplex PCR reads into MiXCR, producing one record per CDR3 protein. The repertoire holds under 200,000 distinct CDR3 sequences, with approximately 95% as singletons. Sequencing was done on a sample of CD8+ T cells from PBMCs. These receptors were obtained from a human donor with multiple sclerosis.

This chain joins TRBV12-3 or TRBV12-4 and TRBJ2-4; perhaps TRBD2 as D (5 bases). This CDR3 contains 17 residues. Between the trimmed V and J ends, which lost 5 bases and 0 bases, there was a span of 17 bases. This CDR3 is CASSPPARVLAKNIQYF. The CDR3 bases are TGTGCCAGCAGTCCACCAGCGAGGGTCCTAGCCAAAAACATTCAGTACTTC.

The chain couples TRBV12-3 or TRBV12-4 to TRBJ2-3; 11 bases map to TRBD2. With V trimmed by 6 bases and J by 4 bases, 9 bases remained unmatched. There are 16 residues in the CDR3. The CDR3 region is CASRPTSGGNSDTQYF. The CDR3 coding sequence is TGTGCCAGCAGGCCCACTAGCGGGGGAAATTCAGATACGCAGTATTTT.

CDR3: CSASVPDRGRDEQYF. In DNA form, the CDR3 reads TGCAGTGCTTCTGTACCGGACAGGGGGCGTGACGAGCAGTACTTC. The chain joins TRBV20-1 to TRBJ2-7; 11 positions agree with TRBD1. V gave up 5 bases and J gave up 5 bases; unmatched junction bases: 11. The germline V gene has CDR1 DFQATT and CDR2 SNEGSKA (reference sequence). CDR3 size: 15 residues.

The CDR3 DNA is TGTGCCAGCAGCGTGGGACTAGCGGGAGACGAGCAGTACTTC. This gives the protein CASSVGLAGDEQYF. The chain couples TRBV14 to TRBJ2-7; 14 nucleotides match TRBD2. Per germline, CDR1 SGHDN and CDR2 FVKESK. The CDR3 is 14 residues long. The V and J ends lost 5 bases and 5 bases, in that order; junction bases with no gene match: 2.

The CDR3 protein is CASSLEREVREQYF. The DNA of the CDR3 is TGTGCCAGCAGTTTGGAGCGGGAGGTGAGAGAGCAGTACTTC. V and J are TRBV28 and TRBJ2-7; 9 bases match TRBD2. Trimming took 3 bases from V and 7 from J; bases not matched to a gene: 7. The CDR3 runs to 14 residues. Germline CDR1 and CDR2: MDHEN and SYDVKM.

The CDR3 DNA follows: TGTGCCAGCAGTCATCAAACAGGGAACACTGAAGCTTTCTTT. Protein sequence: CASSHQTGNTEAFF. The chain combines TRBV6-5 with TRBJ1-1; D possibly corresponds to TRBD1 (5 bases). CDR1 is MNHEY and CDR2 is SVGAGI in the germline V gene. This CDR3 comprises 14 residues. The germline V and J ends were trimmed by 5 bases and 1 base, with 11 bases remaining between them.

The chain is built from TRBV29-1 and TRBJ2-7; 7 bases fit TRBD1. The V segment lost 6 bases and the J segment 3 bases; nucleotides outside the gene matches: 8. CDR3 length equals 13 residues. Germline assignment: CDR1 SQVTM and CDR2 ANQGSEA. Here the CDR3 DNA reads TGCAGCGTACTGACAGGGTTGAGCTACGAGCAGTACTTC. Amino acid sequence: CSVLTGLSYEQYF.

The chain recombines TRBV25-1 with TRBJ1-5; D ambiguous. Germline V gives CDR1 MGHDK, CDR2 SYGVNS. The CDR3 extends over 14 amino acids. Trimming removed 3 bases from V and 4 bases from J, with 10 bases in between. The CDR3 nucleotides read TGTGCCAGCAGTGAGGTCGGGGTAAATCAGCCCCAGCATTTT. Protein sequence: CASSEVGVNQPQHF.

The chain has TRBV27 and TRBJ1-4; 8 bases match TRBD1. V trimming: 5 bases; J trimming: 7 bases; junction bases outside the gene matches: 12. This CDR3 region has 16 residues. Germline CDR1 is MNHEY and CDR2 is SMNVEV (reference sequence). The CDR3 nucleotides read TGTGCCAGCAGTCCTTTTGGTGGACAGGGAAGTGAAAAACTGTTTTTT. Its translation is CASSPFGGQGSEKLFF.

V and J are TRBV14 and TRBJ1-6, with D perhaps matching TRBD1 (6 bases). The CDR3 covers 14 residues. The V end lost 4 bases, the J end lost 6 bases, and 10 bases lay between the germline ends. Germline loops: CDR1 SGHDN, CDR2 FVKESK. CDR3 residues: CASSRTARNSPLHF. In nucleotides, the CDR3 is TGTGCCAGCAGCCGGACAGCACGTAATTCACCCCTCCACTTT.

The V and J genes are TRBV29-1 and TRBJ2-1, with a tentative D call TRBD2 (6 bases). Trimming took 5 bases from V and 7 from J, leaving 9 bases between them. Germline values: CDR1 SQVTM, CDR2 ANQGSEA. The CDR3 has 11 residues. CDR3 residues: CSVFSGNEQFF. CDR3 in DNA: TGCAGCGTTTTTAGCGGTAATGAGCAGTTCTTC.

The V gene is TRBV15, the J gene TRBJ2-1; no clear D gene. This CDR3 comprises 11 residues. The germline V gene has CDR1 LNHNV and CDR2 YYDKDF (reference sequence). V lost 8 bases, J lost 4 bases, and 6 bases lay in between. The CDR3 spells CATLQYNEQFF. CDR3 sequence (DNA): TGTGCCACCTTGCAGTACAATGAGCAGTTCTTC. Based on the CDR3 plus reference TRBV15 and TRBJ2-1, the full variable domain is DAMVIQNPRYQVTQFGKPVTLSCSQTLNHNVMYWYQQKSSQAPKLLFHYYDKDFNNEADTPDNFQSRRPNTSFCFLDIRSPGLGDTAMYLCATLQYNEQFFGPGTRLTVL.

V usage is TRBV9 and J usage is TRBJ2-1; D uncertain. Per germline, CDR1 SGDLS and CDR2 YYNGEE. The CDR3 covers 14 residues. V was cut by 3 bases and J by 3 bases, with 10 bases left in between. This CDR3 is CASSAETYYNEQFF. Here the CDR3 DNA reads TGTGCCAGCAGCGCCGAGACCTACTACAATGAGCAGTTCTTC. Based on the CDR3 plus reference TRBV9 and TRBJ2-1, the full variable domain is DSGVTQTPKHLITATGQRVTLRCSPRSGDLSVYWYQQSLDQGLQFLIQYYNGEERAKGNILERFSAQQFPDLHSELNLSSLELGDSALYFCASSAETYYNEQFFGPGTRLTVL.

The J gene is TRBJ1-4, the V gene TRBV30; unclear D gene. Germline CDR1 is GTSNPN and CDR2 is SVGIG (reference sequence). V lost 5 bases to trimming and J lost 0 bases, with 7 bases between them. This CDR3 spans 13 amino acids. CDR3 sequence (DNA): TGTGCCTGGGGCCTTGCAACTAATGAAAAACTGTTTTTT. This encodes CAWGLATNEKLFF.

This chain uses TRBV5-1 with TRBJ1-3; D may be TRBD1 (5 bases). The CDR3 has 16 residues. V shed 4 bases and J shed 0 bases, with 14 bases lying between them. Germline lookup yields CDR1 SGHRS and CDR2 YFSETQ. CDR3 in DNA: TGCGCCAGCAGCGAATGGGGCACCCGCTCTGGAAACACCATATATTTT. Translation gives CASSEWGTRSGNTIYF.

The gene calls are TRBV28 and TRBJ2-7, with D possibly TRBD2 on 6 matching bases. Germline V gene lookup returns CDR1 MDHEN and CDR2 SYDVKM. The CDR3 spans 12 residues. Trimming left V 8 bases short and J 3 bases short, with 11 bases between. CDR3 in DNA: TGTGCCAGCCTCGGGGGATACTACGAGCAGTACTTC. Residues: CASLGGYYEQYF.

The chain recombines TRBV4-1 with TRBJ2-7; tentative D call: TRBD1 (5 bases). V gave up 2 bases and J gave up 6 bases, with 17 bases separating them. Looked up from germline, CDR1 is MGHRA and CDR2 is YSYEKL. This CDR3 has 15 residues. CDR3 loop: CASSQNDARGSEQYF. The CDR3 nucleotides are TGCGCCAGCAGCCAAAATGACGCTAGGGGCTCCGAGCAGTACTTC.